The 5 T cell receptor beta chains below all came from one sample that was sequenced in a study of blood T cell repertoires in COVID-19. Sequencing used immunoSEQ multiplex PCR; TCRdb keeps in-frame clones, though not all of them. This sample has some 400,000 clones, with about nine tenths found just once. Sequenced sample: PBMCs or T cells enriched from blood (not recorded which). These receptors were obtained from a woman in her 40s who had been exposed to COVID-19.

The chain is built from TRBV12-3 or TRBV12-4 and TRBJ1-5; D unclear. The CDR3 extends over 12 amino acids. Trimming took off 11 bases at V and 0 bases at J, with 8 bases between the two ends. The chain's CDR3 is CASRSSNQPQHF. CDR3 sequence (DNA): TGTGCCTCTCGGTCTAGCAATCAGCCCCAGCATTTT.

The gene calls are TRBV12-3 or TRBV12-4 and TRBJ1-2, with TRBD1 as a possible D gene (6 bases). V was shortened by 7 bases and J by 1 base, with 10 bases between the two germline ends. This CDR3 region has 13 residues. The CDR3 bases are TGTGCCAGCACCCGAGGGGGTAACTATGGCTACACCTTC. Protein product: CASTRGGNYGYTF.

Details on this clone: This same CDR3 is encoded by further DNA sequences in the sample. This chain links TRBV2 with TRBJ1-1, with 7 bases fitting TRBD1. CDR1 SNHLY and CDR2 FYNNEI come from the germline V gene. CDR3 length: 15 amino acids. The V gene end was trimmed by 3 bases and the J gene end by 0 bases; junction bases not matched to a gene: 4. CDR3: CASSEVGQLNTEAFF. CDR3 DNA: TGTGCCAGCAGTGAGGTGGGACAGTTGAACACTGAAGCTTTCTTT.

This chain links TRBV11-3 with TRBJ2-3, with 7 bases fitting TRBD2. This CDR3 region has 17 residues. Germline CDR1 reads SGHNT; CDR2 reads YENEEA. The V and J ends lost 5 bases and 1 base, in that order; junction bases with no gene match: 12. The CDR3 nucleotides are TGTGCCAGCAGCCCCCGAGTCGGGGGGAGGGGCACAGATACGCAGTATTTT. It codes for CASSPRVGGRGTDTQYF.

The genes are TRBV28 and TRBJ2-5, with TRBD2 matching over 8 bases. With 7 bases clipped from V and 2 bases from J, the junction kept 3 bases outside the gene matches. This CDR3 contains 13 residues. The germline gives CDR1 MDHEN, CDR2 SYDVKM. The CDR3 DNA reads as TGTGCCAGCAACCCGGGAGGGCAAGAGACCCAGTACTTC. Its translation is CASNPGGQETQYF.